This T cell receptor beta chain was recovered during a study of cytomegalovirus exposure and HLA in healthy donors. The PCR had 60 Vbeta and 13 Jbeta primers. Using immunoSEQ multiplex PCR, the repertoire was profiled, and TCRdb retains in-frame clones only, with some absent. The sample records tens of thousands of clones, roughly 67% being singletons. Overall study findings and caveats: The study dropped some indistinguishable V segments, TRBV6-2 and TRBV6-3 among them. Judged likely to be a sequencing artifact was a cluster of highly shared sequence variants. It was assumed in the presence/absence analyses that sequencing depth was roughly uniform across donors. Association of a missense DCLRE1C variant with TCR beta V- and J-gene trimming was reported in a later analysis.

Of note for this clone: Its antigen is undetermined.

CDR1 and CDR2 from the germline V gene are MDHEN and SYDVKM. This CDR3 contains 13 residues. Trimming pared 3 bases from V and 3 bases from J, leaving 8 bases between. The sequenced sample consisted of PBMCs. The origin of this receptor is a woman in her forties or fifties in good health and CMV-seropositive. The rearrangement joins TRBV28 to TRBJ1-1, with a possible D match to TRBD1 (5 bases). The CDR3 DNA is TGTGCCAGCAGTTTGTCGGGGGACACTGAAGCTTTCTTT. It codes for CASSLSGDTEAFF. Full variable domain (rest looked up from reference TRBV28 and TRBJ1-1): DVKVTQSSRYLVKRTGEKVFLECVQDMDHENMFWYRQDPGLGLRLIYFSYDVKMKEKGDIPEGYSVSREKKERFSLILESASTNQTSMYLCASSLSGDTEAFFGQGTRLTVV.